This paragraph covers one T cell receptor beta chain sequence. This clonotype was seen a handful of times. Its specific antigen is unknown. No much larger clonotype is one base removed from it; base qualities were not supplied. The sample is drawn from a study of neurological immune-mediated disorders (dated by TCRdb to between 2018 and 2020). A note on the overall study: Among the approximately 34 multiple sclerosis patients, relapsing-remitting MS was present in some 30 and secondary progressive MS was present in 3. The cohort was made up of around 70 subjects, consisting of around 14 HAM/TSP patients, around 35 multiple sclerosis patients and around 20 healthy controls. Alongside PBMC samples, the set of some 100 TCR-beta libraries contained longitudinal samples, technical triplicates, and paired CD4+ and CD8+ T-cell subsets that had been sorted. Peripheral blood TCR-beta repertoires from HTLV-I-associated myelopathy (HAM/TSP) patients, multiple sclerosis patients and healthy controls were compared by UMI-based sequencing. Summary of the overall study and its limitations: TCR clonal expansion was highest in HAM/TSP patients and lowest in MS patients, with MS patients falling below even healthy controls. No identical CDR3 amino acid sequences were found to be shared among expanded clones across subjects, suggesting that TCR-beta repertoires were private in all groups. Phylogenetic analysis grouped repertoires from 18 of 34 MS patients into a cluster of related CDR3 sequences, suggesting a possible repertoire-level signature. The MS cluster showed no association with clinical or MRI features, and the authors stated that larger cohorts are needed.

cDNA was synthesized by template-switch 5'RACE using a primer with a 10-nucleotide random unique molecular identifier that tagged each TCR transcript. Every sequencing run yielded over 190 million TCR-beta sequences covering 15-18 subjects. Total RNA was extracted with the RNeasy kit. The KAPA Real-time Library Amplification kit was used to amplify TCR-beta VDJ regions with primers targeting the TCR constant region and the 5'RACE anchor. Sample indexes and Illumina adaptors were added in a first PCR, after which library yield was increased in a second PCR. After purification with Ampure beads, the TCR product of roughly 650 bp was size-selected on a 2% E-gel SizeSelection system. Before pooling, libraries had their quality checked on a Bioanalyzer, their concentration measured with Qubit, and their quantity determined with the Kapa Library Quantification kit. Libraries were sequenced paired-end 2 x 150 bp on an Illumina HiSeq 2500. To increase sequence diversity, about 25-31% phiX was spiked into each library pool. Processing in the source paper ran as follows. Quality-filtered reads were processed with the UMI-based MiGEC pipeline, which removed over 75% of raw TCR sequences during error correction. IMGT germline references were used for alignment of VDJ genes, and clonotypes were defined by a unique CDR3 amino acid sequence together with V-J genes. VDJtools evaluated clonal expansion, Shannon diversity and CDR3 relatedness (CalcPairwiseDistances, ClusterSamples); CLCbio workbench built phylogenetic trees. Using coefficient-of-variation modelling across technical triplicates, the study counted a clone as expanded if it had at least 8 unique UMIs. TCRdb trimmed the raw reads at Q25, called clones with MiXCR and kept productive beta chains. A single entry per CDR3 protein holds the most common genes and DNA from its merged rows. These V and J calls derive from TCRdb rather than the authors' analysis. This sample gives about 46,000 distinct CDR3 sequences in total; 4% to 5.5% of them show up just once. The leading ten clones occupy roughly 6% of the sample.

For unsorted PBMC libraries, 2 million PBMCs were used after storage in RNAlater at -80 degrees C until RNA extraction. The multiple sclerosis patients were enrolled in a US clinical protocol that evaluated disease progression with magnetic resonance imaging. Peripheral blood underwent Ficoll-Hypaque density gradient centrifugation to isolate PBMCs, which were then cryopreserved in liquid nitrogen. The CDR3 measures 12 amino acids from cysteine to phenylalanine. Only the CDR3 part of the read is kept: 36 bases, read in frame from the first base. V gives up 2 bases and J gives up 5 bases, and the segment between their germline ends measures 6 bases. According to the germline V gene, CDR1 reads ENHRY and CDR2 reads SYGVKD.

The clonotype originates from a woman between 55 and 75 years old with multiple sclerosis. Sample: PBMCs. The chain was built from TRBV10-3 and TRBJ2-5; no D gene can be assigned with confidence. CDR3 reads: CAISELGETQYF. The nucleotides read TGTGCCATCAGTGAGCTTGGCGAGACCCAGTACTTC.